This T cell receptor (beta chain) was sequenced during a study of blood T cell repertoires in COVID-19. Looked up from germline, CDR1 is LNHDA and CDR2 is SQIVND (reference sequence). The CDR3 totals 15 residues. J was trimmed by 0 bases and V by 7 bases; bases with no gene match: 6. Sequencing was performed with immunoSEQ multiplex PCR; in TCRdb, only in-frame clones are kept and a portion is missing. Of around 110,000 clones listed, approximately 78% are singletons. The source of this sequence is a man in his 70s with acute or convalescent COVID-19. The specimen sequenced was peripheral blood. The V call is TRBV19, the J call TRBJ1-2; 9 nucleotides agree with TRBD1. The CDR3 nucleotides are TGTGCCAGTAAAGGGACAGGGAACGCTAACTATGGCTACACCTTC. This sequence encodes CASKGTGNANYGYTF.